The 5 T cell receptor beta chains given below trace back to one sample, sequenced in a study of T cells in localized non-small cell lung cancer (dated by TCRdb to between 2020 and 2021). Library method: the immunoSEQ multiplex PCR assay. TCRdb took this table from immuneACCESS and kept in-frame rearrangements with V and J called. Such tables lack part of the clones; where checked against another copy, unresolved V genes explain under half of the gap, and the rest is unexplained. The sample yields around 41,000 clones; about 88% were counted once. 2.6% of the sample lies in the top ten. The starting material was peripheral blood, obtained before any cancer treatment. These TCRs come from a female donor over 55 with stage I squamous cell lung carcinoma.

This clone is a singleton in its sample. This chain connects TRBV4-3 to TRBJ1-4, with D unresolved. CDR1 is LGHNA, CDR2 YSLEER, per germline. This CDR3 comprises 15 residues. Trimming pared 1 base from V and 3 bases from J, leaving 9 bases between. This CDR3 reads CASSQARASNEKLFF. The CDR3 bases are TGCGCCAGCAGCCAAGCCCGGGCTTCTAATGAAAAACTGTTTTTT.

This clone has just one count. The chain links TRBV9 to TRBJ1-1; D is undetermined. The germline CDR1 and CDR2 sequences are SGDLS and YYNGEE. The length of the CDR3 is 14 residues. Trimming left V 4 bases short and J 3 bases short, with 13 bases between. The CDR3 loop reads CASSYESWDTEAFF. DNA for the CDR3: TGTGCCAGCAGCTACGAGAGTTGGGACACTGAAGCTTTCTTT.

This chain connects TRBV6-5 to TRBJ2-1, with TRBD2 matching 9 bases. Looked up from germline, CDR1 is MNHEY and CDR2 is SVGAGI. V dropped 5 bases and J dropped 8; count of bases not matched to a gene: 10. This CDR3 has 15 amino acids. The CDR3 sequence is CASSAPGLAAHEQFF. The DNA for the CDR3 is TGTGCCAGCAGTGCGCCGGGACTAGCAGCTCATGAGCAGTTCTTC.

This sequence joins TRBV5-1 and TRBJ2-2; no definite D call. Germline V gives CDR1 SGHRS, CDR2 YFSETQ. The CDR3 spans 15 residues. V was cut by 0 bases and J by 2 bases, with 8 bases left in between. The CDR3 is CASSLAAGNTGELFF. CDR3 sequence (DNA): TGCGCCAGCAGCTTGGCTGCTGGAAACACCGGGGAGCTGTTTTTT.

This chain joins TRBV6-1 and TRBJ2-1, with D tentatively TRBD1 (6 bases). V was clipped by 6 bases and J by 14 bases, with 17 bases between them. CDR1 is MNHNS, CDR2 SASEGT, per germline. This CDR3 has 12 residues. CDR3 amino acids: CASRALGTREFF. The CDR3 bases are TGTGCCAGCAGAGCCCTCGGGACACGGGAGTTCTTC.